This paragraph covers one TCR beta chain sequence. The antigen is not known. PCR involved 60 Vbeta and 13 Jbeta primers. Method: immunoSEQ multiplex PCR; TCRdb's copy keeps in-frame clones and lacks some. The repertoire holds about 160,000 clones, with roughly 80% as singletons. This record comes from a study of cytomegalovirus exposure and HLA in healthy donors. Findings of the study overall: Per published accounts, TCR beta sequences correctly predicted the HLA-A and HLA-B alleles of most subjects. Later on, a genetic analysis was performed. It linked a missense variant in DCLRE1C with V- and J-gene trimming of TCR beta. Association of roughly 17,000 TCR beta sequences with HLA alleles was found at 0.05 false discovery rate in a later analysis. According to an earlier analysis, most TCR beta V segments yielded productive rearrangements about 90% or about 30% of the time.

The receptor was isolated from a male donor in good health and CMV-seropositive. Specimen: PBMCs.

The CDR3 region has the DNA TGTGCCAGCAGCGACGCTAGCGGGGCCTACGAGCAGTACTTC. Translation gives CASSDASGAYEQYF. The genes are TRBV7-9 and TRBJ2-7; 9 bases align to TRBD2. Trimming took 5 bases from V and 2 from J; bases not matched to a gene: 4. There are 14 residues in the CDR3. The V gene's germline CDR1 is SEHNR and CDR2 FQNEAQ (reference sequence).